This T cell receptor (beta chain) was obtained from a study of blood T cell repertoires in COVID-19. The method was immunoSEQ multiplex PCR; TCRdb's version includes in-frame clones alone and lacks a portion of them. The sample holds 250,000 to 350,000 clones, approximately 88% seen once. Sequenced sample: peripheral blood. This clonotype originated in a human donor with COVID-19, enrolled during active disease. The donor label of this sample is uncertain.

The CDR3 loop reads CASSQNSGLAATGELFF. Here the CDR3 DNA reads TGCGCCAGCAGCCAAAACTCGGGACTAGCGGCTACCGGGGAGCTGTTTTTT. J is TRBJ2-2 and V is TRBV4-3, with TRBD2 matching over 11 bases. Germline loops: CDR1 LGHNA, CDR2 YSLEER. CDR3 length: 17 amino acids. V shed 2 bases and J 5 bases; nucleotides not matched to a gene: 7.